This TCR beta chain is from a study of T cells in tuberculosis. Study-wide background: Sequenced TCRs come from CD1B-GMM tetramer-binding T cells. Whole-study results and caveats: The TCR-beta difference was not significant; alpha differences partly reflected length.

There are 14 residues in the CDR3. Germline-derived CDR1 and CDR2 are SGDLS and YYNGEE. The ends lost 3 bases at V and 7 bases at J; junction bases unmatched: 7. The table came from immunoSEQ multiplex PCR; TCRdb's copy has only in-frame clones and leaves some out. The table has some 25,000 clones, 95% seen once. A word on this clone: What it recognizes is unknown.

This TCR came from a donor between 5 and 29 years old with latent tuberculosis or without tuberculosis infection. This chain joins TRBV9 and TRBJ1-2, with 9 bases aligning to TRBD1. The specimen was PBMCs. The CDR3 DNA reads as TGTGCCAGCAGCGCGGGGACAGGGCAGAGTGGCTACACCTTC. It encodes CASSAGTGQSGYTF.